Each of the 31 T cell receptor beta chains below was sequenced from the same sample in a study of cytomegalovirus exposure and HLA in healthy donors. PCR amplification relied on 60 Vbeta primers (plus 13 Jbeta primers). The method was immunoSEQ multiplex PCR; TCRdb's version includes in-frame clones alone and lacks a portion of them. The sample records approximately 130,000 clones, around 80% being singletons. The sequencing input was PBMCs. These receptors all come from a woman under 30 in good health and CMV-seronegative.

This sequence joins TRBV6-1 and TRBJ2-3; 9 bases are shared with TRBD1. The CDR3 spans 14 residues. Losses at the gene ends were 7 bases for V and 5 bases for J; bases not matched to a gene: 7. Germline CDR1 MNHNS, CDR2 SASEGT. For the CDR3, the DNA is TGTGCCAGCAACGAACAGGGGGCGGAAGATACGCAGTATTTT. Translation gives CASNEQGAEDTQYF.

The count of this clone is one. The chain carries TRBV5-1 and TRBJ2-1; the match to TRBD1 covers 9 bases. CDR1 SGHRS and CDR2 YFSETQ come from the germline V gene. Losses at the gene ends were 0 bases for V and 8 bases for J; bases not matched to a gene: 12. This CDR3 is 17 amino acids long. CDR3 bases: TGCGCCAGCAGCTTGGGGGGTCCGGGGACAGGGACGGATGAGCAGTTCTTC. Its protein product is CASSLGGPGTGTDEQFF.

The chain couples TRBV5-1 to TRBJ2-2; TRBD2 matches at 10 bases. Per the germline V gene, CDR1 is SGHRS and CDR2 is YFSETQ. The CDR3 has 16 amino acids. The ends lost 4 bases at V and 5 bases at J; junction bases unmatched: 8. As DNA, the CDR3 is TGCGCCAGCAGCCCGACTAGCGGGCATACTACCGGGGAGCTGTTTTTT. Amino acids: CASSPTSGHTTGELFF.

The chain combines TRBV5-6 with TRBJ1-5; the D gene is possibly TRBD1 (5 bases). Germline V gives CDR1 SGHDT, CDR2 YYEEEE. There are 14 residues in the CDR3. Trimming removed 0 bases from V and 4 bases from J, with 8 bases in between. The CDR3 loop is CASSLGGVNQPQHF. The CDR3, as DNA: TGTGCCAGCAGCTTGGGGGGGGTTAATCAGCCCCAGCATTTT.

The chain has TRBV4-1 and TRBJ1-5, with 7 bases fitting TRBD1. Germline V gives CDR1 MGHRA, CDR2 YSYEKL. The V segment lost 3 bases and the J segment 7 bases; nucleotides outside the gene matches: 6. The CDR3 runs to 14 residues. The CDR3 DNA reads as TGCGCCAGCAGCCAGGGGACAGTCGGCCAGCCCCAGCATTTT. Residues: CASSQGTVGQPQHF.

The chain carries TRBV19 and TRBJ1-5; no definite D call. V was trimmed by 3 bases and J by 6 bases, leaving 6 bases between them. This CDR3 comprises 12 residues. From germline, CDR1 is LNHDA and CDR2 SQIVND (reference sequence). The CDR3 nucleotides read TGTGCCAGTAGTATGTCCGGTCAGCCCCAGCATTTT. This sequence encodes CASSMSGQPQHF.

This clone was seen once. This chain connects TRBV5-1 to TRBJ2-5, with D unresolved. V was shortened by 7 bases and J by 2 bases, with 6 bases between the two germline ends. The length of the CDR3 is 11 residues. Germline lookup yields CDR1 SGHRS and CDR2 YFSETQ. The CDR3 nucleotides read TGCGCCAGCGGCAATCAAGAGACCCAGTACTTC. It codes for CASGNQETQYF. The whole variable domain, remainder taken from reference TRBV5-1 and TRBJ2-5, is KAGVTQTPRYLIKTRGQQVTLSCSPISGHRSVSWYQQTPGQGLQFLFEYFSETQRNKGNFPGRFSGRQFSNSRSEMNVSTLELGDSALYLCASGNQETQYFGPGTRLLVL.

This clone has a handful of counts. The chain recombines TRBV6-5 with TRBJ1-2; D is uncertain. The V gene's germline CDR1 is MNHEY and CDR2 SVGAGI. The CDR3 is 14 residues long. Trimming took off 2 bases at V and 4 bases at J, with 11 bases between the two ends. The CDR3 loop is CASSYTRASYGYTF. In nucleotides, the CDR3 is TGTGCCAGCAGTTACACGAGGGCCTCCTATGGCTACACCTTC.

The J gene is TRBJ1-2, the V gene TRBV9, with D tentatively TRBD1 (6 bases). The CDR3 totals 15 residues. Germline loops: CDR1 SGDLS, CDR2 YYNGEE. Trimming shortened V by 5 bases and J by 1 base, and 15 bases separated the two germline ends. As DNA, the CDR3 is TGTGCCAGCAGGTCCCGACAGGCCCTTAACTATGGCTACACCTTC. Translated: CASRSRQALNYGYTF.

The chain uses TRBV6-5 and TRBJ2-7, with a possible D match to TRBD2 (5 bases). Germline V gene data show CDR1 as MNHEY and CDR2 as SVGAGI. CDR3 length: 13 residues. V was cut by 2 bases and J by 0 bases, with 5 bases left in between. In nucleotides, the CDR3 is TGTGCCAGCAGTTACGAGGGCTCCTACGAGCAGTACTTC. Translating it yields CASSYEGSYEQYF.

In its sample, this clone was seen a few times. V and J are TRBV19 and TRBJ2-3, with D maybe TRBD2 (6 bases). V was shortened by 4 bases and J by 8 bases, with 13 bases between the two germline ends. Per the germline V gene, CDR1 is LNHDA and CDR2 is SQIVND (reference sequence). The length of the CDR3 is 13 residues. In DNA form, the CDR3 reads TGTGCCAGTAGTAAAACTAGCTTCGCTACGCAGTATTTT. Protein product: CASSKTSFATQYF.

CDR3 sequence reads: CASSQDRASGGTDTQYF. CDR3 DNA: TGCGCCAGCAGCCAAGATCGCGCTAGCGGGGGGACAGATACGCAGTATTTT. V is TRBV4-3 and J is TRBJ2-3, with 11 bases lining up with TRBD2. Per the germline V gene, CDR1 is LGHNA and CDR2 is YSLEER. This CDR3 spans 17 amino acids. After removal of 0 bases from V and 3 bases from J, the junction contained 5 bases not matched to a gene.

The chain has TRBV5-4 and TRBJ2-5; D not certain. There are 11 residues in the CDR3. Germline values: CDR1 SGHNT, CDR2 YYREEE (reference sequence). V dropped 4 bases and J dropped 2 bases, with 3 bases sitting between them. CDR3 sequence: CASSLQETQYF. The CDR3 DNA is TGTGCCAGCAGCCTACAAGAGACCCAGTACTTC. Variable domain in full (rest from reference TRBV5-4 and TRBJ2-5): ETGVTQSPTHLIKTRGQQVTLRCSSQSGHNTVSWYQQALGQGPQFIFQYYREEENGRGNFPPRFSGLQFPNYSSELNVNALELDDSALYLCASSLQETQYFGPGTRLLVL.

The rearrangement joins TRBV27 to TRBJ1-2, with 10 bases lining up with TRBD1. V gave up 0 bases and J gave up 7 bases; unmatched junction bases: 2. This CDR3 spans 14 amino acids. In germline, CDR1 is MNHEY, CDR2 SMNVEV (reference sequence). CDR3 DNA sequence: TGTGCCAGCAGTTTATCGGGACAGGGGTTTGGCTACACCTTC. Its translation is CASSLSGQGFGYTF.

This sequence joins TRBV2 and TRBJ1-1, with 7 positions matching TRBD1. Losses at the gene ends were 6 bases for V and 4 bases for J; bases not matched to a gene: 8. The CDR3 extends over 14 amino acids. Germline V gives CDR1 SNHLY, CDR2 FYNNEI. The DNA of the CDR3 is TGTGCCAGCAGCGGATTAAGACAGGGCACTGAAGCTTTCTTT. Encoded protein: CASSGLRQGTEAFF. The full variable domain, rest sourced from reference TRBV2 and TRBJ1-1, is EPEVTQTPSHQVTQMGQEVILRCVPISNHLYFYWYRQILGQKVEFLVSFYNNEISEKSEIFDDQFSVERPDGSNFTLKIRSTKLEDSAMYFCASSGLRQGTEAFFGQGTRLTVV.

The chain carries TRBV4-2 and TRBJ2-7, with 8 bases matching TRBD1. V lost 0 bases, J lost 9 bases, and 13 bases stayed unmatched. From germline, CDR1 is LGHNA and CDR2 YNFKEQ. CDR3 length: 16 amino acids. The CDR3 DNA follows: TGTGCCAGCAGCCAAGAATATACTACAGGGGGATCGAGGCAGTACTTC. Protein product: CASSQEYTTGGSRQYF.

The CDR3 DNA is TGTGCCAGCAGCTTAGTTACGGGGGAGCCACCCCTCCACTTT. Residues: CASSLVTGEPPLHF. The chain couples TRBV7-9 to TRBJ1-6; tentative D call: TRBD1 (5 bases). V was trimmed by 1 base and J by 11 bases, leaving 12 bases between them. This CDR3 region has 14 residues. Germline values: CDR1 SEHNR, CDR2 FQNEAQ (reference sequence).

The rearrangement joins TRBV6-5 to TRBJ1-2; the D gene is possibly TRBD1 (6 bases). V lost 6 bases and J 7 bases, leaving 18 bases between the germline ends. Germline V gene data show CDR1 as MNHEY and CDR2 as SVGAGI. The CDR3 extends over 14 amino acids. For the CDR3, the DNA is TGTGCCAGCAGCCGCACCGGGGGGCTGGCTGGCTACACCTTC. Protein: CASSRTGGLAGYTF.

This clone has only a few counts. This chain links TRBV5-4 with TRBJ2-7, with 10 bases fitting TRBD2. Germline CDR1 is SGHNT and CDR2 is YYREEE (reference sequence). This CDR3 comprises 15 residues. V was clipped by 4 bases and J by 5 bases; unmatched bases: 9. CDR3 coding DNA: TGTGCCAGCAGCAACCCCGGACTAGCGGTCCACGAGCAGTACTTC. This gives the protein CASSNPGLAVHEQYF. Looking up the rest from reference TRBV5-4 and TRBJ2-7 gives the full variable domain: ETGVTQSPTHLIKTRGQQVTLRCSSQSGHNTVSWYQQALGQGPQFIFQYYREEENGRGNFPPRFSGLQFPNYSSELNVNALELDDSALYLCASSNPGLAVHEQYFGPGTRLTVT.

V is TRBV6-6 and J is TRBJ2-7; weak D call: TRBD1 (6 bases). CDR1 and CDR2 (germline): MNHNY, SVGAGI (reference sequence). This CDR3 contains 14 residues. The V gene lost 6 bases and the J gene lost 2 bases, with 14 bases spanning the gap. The chain's CDR3 is CASRPRTATYEQYF. DNA for the CDR3: TGTGCCAGCAGGCCGCGGACAGCAACCTACGAGCAGTACTTC.

This rearrangement joins TRBV19 to TRBJ2-7; 9 bases fit TRBD1. The trim removed 4 bases at V and 1 base at J, leaving 2 bases unmatched. The CDR3 length is 14 residues. Germline V gene data show CDR1 as LNHDA and CDR2 as SQIVND (reference sequence). CDR3 nucleotide sequence: TGTGCCAGTAGTAGAGGGACAGGGTCCTACGAGCAGTACTTC. This translates into CASSRGTGSYEQYF. The whole variable domain, filled in from reference TRBV19 and TRBJ2-7, reads DGGITQSPKYLFRKEGQNVTLSCEQNLNHDAMYWYRQDPGQGLRLIYYSQIVNDFQKGDIAEGYSVSREKKESFPLTVTSAQKNPTAFYLCASSRGTGSYEQYFGPGTRLTVT.

The V call is TRBV6-1, the J call TRBJ2-3; tentatively, D is TRBD1 (6 bases). This CDR3 has 15 residues. Between the trimmed V and J ends, which lost 6 bases and 4 bases, there was a span of 17 bases. CDR1 is MNHNS, CDR2 SASEGT, per germline. This CDR3 reads CASRRSGHGPDTQYF. CDR3 DNA: TGTGCCAGCAGGAGATCGGGACACGGCCCAGATACGCAGTATTTT.

This chain connects TRBV29-1 to TRBJ1-1; D possibly corresponds to TRBD1 (5 bases). Germline V gene lookup returns CDR1 SQVTM and CDR2 ANQGSEA. The CDR3 totals 10 residues. V gave up 5 bases and J gave up 10 bases, with 11 bases separating them. CDR3 protein: CSVRGGGAFF. DNA for the CDR3: TGCAGCGTTCGGGGGGGAGGAGCTTTCTTT.

This chain uses TRBV5-5 with TRBJ1-3, with D perhaps TRBD1 (6 bases). Trimming pared 3 bases from V and 4 bases from J, leaving 17 bases between. Germline loops: CDR1 SGHKS, CDR2 YYEKEE (reference sequence). This CDR3 region has 16 residues. CDR3 in amino acids: CASSWKGGGLGNTIYF. The CDR3 region has the DNA TGTGCCAGCAGCTGGAAGGGAGGGGGTCTAGGAAACACCATATATTTT.

This clone was seen only a few times. The chain couples TRBV6-5 to TRBJ1-1; D gene uncertain. V shed 2 bases and J shed 4 bases, with 14 bases lying between them. CDR3 length equals 15 residues. CDR1 and CDR2 (germline): MNHEY, SVGAGI. The CDR3 reads CASSYASVPSTEAFF. DNA of the CDR3: TGTGCCAGCAGTTACGCCTCGGTCCCGAGCACTGAAGCTTTCTTT.

The chain combines TRBV6-5 with TRBJ2-7; 8 positions agree with TRBD2. This CDR3 spans 14 amino acids. V was pared by 6 bases and J by 3 bases, with 7 bases of the junction left unmatched. Germline lookup yields CDR1 MNHEY and CDR2 SVGAGI. This CDR3 is CASSRSTSGYEQYF. In DNA, the CDR3 is TGTGCCAGCAGCCGATCCACTAGCGGCTACGAGCAGTACTTC.

This sequence joins TRBV18 and TRBJ1-1; 7 nucleotides align to TRBD1. This CDR3 has 14 residues. V gave up 5 bases and J gave up 1 base; unmatched junction bases: 4. The germline CDR1 and CDR2 sequences are KGHSH and LQKENI. The CDR3 DNA reads TGTGCCAGCTCAATGGGACAGCAGAACACTGAAGCTTTCTTT. Its translation is CASSMGQQNTEAFF.

The gene calls are TRBV19 and TRBJ2-7, with D perhaps matching TRBD2 (5 bases). CDR1 is LNHDA and CDR2 is SQIVND in the germline V gene (reference sequence). The V end was cut by 3 bases, the J end by 2 bases, with 14 bases between. The CDR3 is 15 residues long. The CDR3 protein is CASSMGLAQTYEQYF. The CDR3 DNA reads TGTGCCAGTAGTATGGGATTAGCGCAGACCTACGAGCAGTACTTC.

CDR3 DNA: TGTGCCAGCTCACCATCCCCAGGGGGCCCTGGAAACACCATATATTTT. Encoded protein: CASSPSPGGPGNTIYF. The chain links TRBV18 to TRBJ1-3, with TRBD1 identical over 8 bases. This CDR3 comprises 16 residues. The germline CDR1 and CDR2 sequences are KGHSH and LQKENI. V shed 2 bases, J shed 2 bases, and the junction held 5 bases outside the gene matches.

Regarding this clone: The junction differs from germline at one of its ends, possibly a read error. This chain links TRBV7-9 with TRBJ1-5; 7 bases align to TRBD1. Germline V gene lookup returns CDR1 SEHNR and CDR2 FQNEAQ (reference sequence). The CDR3 covers 18 residues. This chain's CDR3 is CASSLVGAGNPPGQPQHF. CDR3 nucleotides: TGTGCCAGCAGCTTAGTAGGGGCAGGGAACCCCCCGGGACAGCCTCAGCATTTT. Using reference TRBV7-9 and TRBJ1-5 for the parts outside the CDR3, the full variable domain is DTGVSQNPRHKITKRGQNVTFRCDPISEHNRLYWYRQTLGQGPEFLTYFQNEAQLEKSRLLSDRFSAERPKGSFSTLEIQRTEQGDSAMYLCASSLVGAGNPPGQPQHFGDGTRLSIL.

The chain employs TRBV9 and TRBJ2-7; the match to TRBD1 covers 7 bases. V dropped 3 bases and J dropped 0; count of bases not matched to a gene: 3. Germline CDR1 SGDLS, CDR2 YYNGEE. The length of the CDR3 is 14 residues. CDR3 in amino acids: CASSARDSSYEQYF. Here the CDR3 DNA reads TGTGCCAGCAGCGCCCGGGACAGCTCCTACGAGCAGTACTTC.